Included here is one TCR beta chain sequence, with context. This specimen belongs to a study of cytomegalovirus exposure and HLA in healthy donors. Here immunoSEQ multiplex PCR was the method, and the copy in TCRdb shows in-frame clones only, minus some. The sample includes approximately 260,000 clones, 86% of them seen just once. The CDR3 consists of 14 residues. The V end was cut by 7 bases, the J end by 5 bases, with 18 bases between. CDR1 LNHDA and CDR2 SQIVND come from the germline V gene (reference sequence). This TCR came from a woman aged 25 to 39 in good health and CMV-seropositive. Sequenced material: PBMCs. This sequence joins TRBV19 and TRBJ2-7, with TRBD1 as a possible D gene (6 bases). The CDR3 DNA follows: TGTGCCAGTACCCCAGGGGCCCCGGATGACGAGCAGTACTTC. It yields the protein CASTPGAPDDEQYF.